This T cell receptor beta chain originates from a study of shared clonotypes between healthy human individuals. At the level of the study: Serving as donors were a couple of women and a few men, whose ages spanned 18 to 49.

Libraries were prepared by immunoSEQ multiplex PCR; TCRdb keeps only in-frame clonotypes and omits some of them. The data show over 800,000 clones, approximately 92% seen once. Naive CD8 isolation took CD45RO-negative cells positively selected for CCR7 and excluded terminally differentiated effector memory CD45RA+ cells. The donor population consisted of healthy HIV-negative adults with no recent acute infections or vaccinations. Germline V lookup: CDR1 MGHRA, CDR2 YSYEKL. The length of the CDR3 is 17 residues. J was trimmed by 3 bases and V by 2 bases; bases with no gene match: 9. The study, taken as a whole, reports: Measured sharing among donors was expected to vary with sequencing depth.

On this clone: The antigen is undetermined.

J is TRBJ2-1 and V is TRBV4-1; 8 bases line up with TRBD2. The source material was naive CD8+ T cells sorted from blood. The TCR comes from a man aged 25 to 40 in good health. CDR3 nucleotide sequence: TGCGCCAGCAGCCAACCAGCAGCGGGAGAGTTCTACAATGAGCAGTTCTTC. This codes for CASSQPAAGEFYNEQFF.